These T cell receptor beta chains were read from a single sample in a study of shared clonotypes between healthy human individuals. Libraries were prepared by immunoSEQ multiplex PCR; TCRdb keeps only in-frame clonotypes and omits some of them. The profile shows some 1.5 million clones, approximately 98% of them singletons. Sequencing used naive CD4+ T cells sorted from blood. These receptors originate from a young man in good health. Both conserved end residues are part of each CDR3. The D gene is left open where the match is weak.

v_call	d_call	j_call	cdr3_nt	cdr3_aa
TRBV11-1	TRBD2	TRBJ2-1	TGTGCCAGCAGCTTTCACGGGAGGGCCGCGTCCTACAATGAGCAGTTCTTC	CASSFHGRAASYNEQFF
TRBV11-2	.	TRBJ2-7	TGTGCCAGCAGCTTAGCTACTTCCTACGAGCAGTACTTC	CASSLATSYEQYF
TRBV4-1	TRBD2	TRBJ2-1	TGCGCCAGCGAGCGGGAGTACTCCTACAATGAGCAGTTCTTC	CASEREYSYNEQFF
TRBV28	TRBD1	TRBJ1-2	TGTGCCAGCAGCCCTCCGGACAGGGTTTACTACACCTTC	CASSPPDRVYYTF
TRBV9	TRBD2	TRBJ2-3	TGTGCCAGCAGCGTAGTGGGTGGCGGGAGGGCCGCGGATACGCAGTATTTT	CASSVVGGGRAADTQYF
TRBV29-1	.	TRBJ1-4	TGCAGCGTCCCCGACTCGGCTAATGAAAAACTGTTTTTT	CSVPDSANEKLFF
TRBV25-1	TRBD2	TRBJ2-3	TGTGCCAGCAGCCCGGGACTAGCGGGAGCGGCAGATACGCAGTATTTT	CASSPGLAGAADTQYF
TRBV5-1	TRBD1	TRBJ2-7	TGCGCCAGCAGCTTGGAAGTATGGAGGGACAGGGGGACCTACGAGCAGTACTTC	CASSLEVWRDRGTYEQYF
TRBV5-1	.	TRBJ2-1	TGCGCCAGCAGCTGGGCTACGGGAACATCCTACAATGAGCAGTTCTTC	CASSWATGTSYNEQFF
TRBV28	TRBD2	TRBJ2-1	TGTGCCAGCAGTTTCCCGGCGGGAGGGCACAATGAGCAGTTCTTC	CASSFPAGGHNEQFF
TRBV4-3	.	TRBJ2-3	TGCGCCAGCAGCCAAGGGCACGGGAGCGGCACAGATACGCAGTATTTT	CASSQGHGSGTDTQYF